The clone carrying this TCR beta chain was counted many times. TCRdb fed the 5' RACE reads into MiXCR, producing one record per CDR3 protein. Among 85,000 to 120,000 distinct CDR3 sequences, around 15% were seen once, and the ten largest hold 25% to 30%. V was clipped by 6 bases and J by 1 base, with 9 bases between them. CDR3 size: 13 residues. Germline CDR1 MNHNY, CDR2 SVGAGI (reference sequence). The sample comes from a study of T-cell memory formation after mild COVID-19. Study summary: The study found TCR clusters largely donor specific.

The chain uses TRBV6-6 and TRBJ1-1; D remains unclear. The material sequenced was PBMCs or a T cell subset sorted from them (not recorded which). The TCR sequence derives from an adult woman who had mild COVID-19 (a few samples of this study predate the infection). Cell type and time point are not known. CDR3 nucleotides: TGTGCCAGCAGCGAGGGTCAGAACACTGAAGCTTTCTTT. This gives the protein CASSEGQNTEAFF.